This T cell receptor beta chain emerged from a study of blood T cell repertoires in COVID-19. Across the whole study: Sample material is recorded as cDNA or gDNA derived from T cells, B-cell-depleted T cells, or PBMCs.

How the authors handled the data: Amplification from reference gene primers served as the basis for estimated nucleated cell counts. Repertoires were generated with immunoSEQ multiplex PCR, while TCRdb's copy carries only in-frame clones and drops some. The D gene and trimming were derived from the DNA, and the V and J assignments and clone size from that table. The profile shows some 270,000 clones, 65% to 85% of them singletons. The CDR3 consists of 15 residues. The germline CDR1 and CDR2 sequences are PRHDT and FYEKMQ (reference sequence). With V trimmed by 0 bases and J by 5 bases, 4 bases remained unmatched.

The chain couples TRBV13 to TRBJ2-7; 10 bases fit TRBD1. The material sequenced was peripheral blood. This sequence was found in a person aged 70 to 85 with COVID-19, enrolled during active disease. CDR3 sequence reads: CASSLGAGTGDEQYF. In DNA, the CDR3 is TGTGCCAGCAGCTTAGGAGCCGGGACAGGGGACGAGCAGTACTTC.